This T cell receptor beta chain comes out of a study of cytomegalovirus exposure and HLA in healthy donors. Produced via immunoSEQ multiplex PCR; TCRdb's table is partial and in-frame only. Of 200,000 to 250,000 clones listed, 80% to 90% are singletons. This CDR3 is 13 amino acids long. The germline V gene encodes CDR1 MDHEN and CDR2 SYDVKM. After removal of 8 bases from V and 3 bases from J, the junction contained 6 bases not matched to a gene. The V gene is TRBV28, the J gene TRBJ2-5, with TRBD1 matching 7 bases. Specimen: PBMCs. This TCR derives from a woman in her late teens or twenties in good health and CMV-seropositive. The CDR3 loop is CASSQGLEETQYF. The CDR3 nucleotides are TGTGCCAGCTCACAGGGGCTGGAAGAGACCCAGTACTTC.